The 14 T cell receptor beta chains presented below share a single source sample, sequenced in a study of T cell responses to AZD1222 COVID-19 vaccine (dated by TCRdb to 2020 to 2022). Library method: the immunoSEQ multiplex PCR assay. TCRdb took over this immuneACCESS table, retaining in-frame rearrangements with V and J assigned. Such tables are incomplete; in checked studies, under half of the missing clones stem from an unresolved V gene, and the remainder is unexplained. For this sample there are some 190,000 clones; around 90% appear just once. The ten largest clones capture more than 1.5% of the sample. In light of the paper, this sample's time point label describes: about 28 days (+/-7) after the second vaccine dose. Sequencing used peripheral blood, obtained 28 days after the second AZD1222 dose. Every receptor here comes from an adult who received the AZD1222 COVID-19 vaccine.

The chain combines TRBV7-9 with TRBJ2-5; a weak D match, TRBD1 (6 bases). V was cut by 10 bases and J by 5 bases, with 17 bases left in between. Germline CDR1 reads SEHNR; CDR2 reads FQNEAQ (reference sequence). This CDR3 has 13 residues. CDR3 sequence reads: CATQRGGWETQYF. For the CDR3, the DNA is TGTGCCACACAAAGAGGGGGTTGGGAGACCCAGTACTTC.

Here the CDR3 reads CASNSPGWDTQYF. The CDR3 nucleotides read TGTGCCAGCAACAGTCCAGGATGGGATACGCAGTATTTT. J is TRBJ2-3 and V is TRBV2; unclear D gene. This CDR3 is built from 13 residues. Trimming took off 7 bases at V and 6 bases at J, with 14 bases between the two ends. Germline V gene sequence: CDR1 SNHLY, CDR2 FYNNEI.

The chain uses TRBV10-3 and TRBJ2-2; TRBD1 matches 8 bases. Germline V gene lookup returns CDR1 ENHRY and CDR2 SYGVKD. This CDR3 region has 17 residues. V lost 7 bases to trimming and J lost 4 bases; unmatched junction nucleotides: 14. The CDR3 reads CAIKPSNQGAPTGELFF. In DNA form, the CDR3 reads TGTGCCATCAAACCTTCAAATCAGGGGGCGCCCACCGGGGAGCTGTTTTTT.

V gene TRBV7-3 combines with J gene TRBJ2-1; TRBD2 matches 7 bases. Germline CDR1 and CDR2: SGHTA and FQGTGA. The CDR3 sequence is 12 residues long. After removal of 5 bases from V and 9 bases from J, the junction contained 4 bases not matched to a gene. The CDR3 nucleotides read TGTGCCAGCAGCAAGCGGGGAGGTGAGCAGTTCTTC. It specifies CASSKRGGEQFF. The full variable domain, its missing parts supplied by reference TRBV7-3 and TRBJ2-1, is GAGVSQTPSNKVTEKGKYVELRCDPISGHTALYWYRQSLGQGPEFLIYFQGTGAADDSGLPNDRFFAVRPEGSVSTLKIQRTERGDSAVYLCASSKRGGEQFFGPGTRLTVL.

This clone was seen ten or more times. The J gene is TRBJ2-5, the V gene TRBV7-9; D unresolved. The V gene's germline CDR1 is SEHNR and CDR2 FQNEAQ (reference sequence). There are 13 residues in the CDR3. V lost 1 base, J lost 4 bases, and 7 bases lay in between. The CDR3, as DNA: TGTGCCAGCAGCTTAGAGTGGGGAGAGACCCAGTACTTC. This codes for CASSLEWGETQYF.

In DNA form, the CDR3 reads TGCAGTGCTAGTCGGGCGGGAGGACCCACCGGGGAGCTGTTTTTT. Encoded protein: CSASRAGGPTGELFF. The genes are TRBV20-1 and TRBJ2-2, with 8 positions matching TRBD2. V was pared by 3 bases and J by 4 bases, with 7 bases of the junction left unmatched. Germline V CDR1 and CDR2: DFQATT, SNEGSKA (reference sequence). The CDR3 extends over 15 amino acids.

The gene calls are TRBV27 and TRBJ2-7; D not certain. V shed 4 bases and J shed 3 bases, with 10 bases lying between them. The germline V gene has CDR1 MNHEY and CDR2 SMNVEV (reference sequence). The length of the CDR3 is 13 residues. The CDR3 region is CASSSRSLYEQYF. The CDR3 DNA follows: TGTGCCAGCAGTTCCCGGTCCCTCTACGAGCAGTACTTC.

This chain connects TRBV2 to TRBJ2-7, with unresolved D. The CDR3 extends over 14 amino acids. Germline loops: CDR1 SNHLY, CDR2 FYNNEI. The germline V and J ends were trimmed by 3 bases and 5 bases, with 14 bases remaining between them. The CDR3 region has the DNA TGTGCCAGCAGTGATCTAGGTCGCGTTCACGAGCAGTACTTC. Encoded protein: CASSDLGRVHEQYF. The full variable domain, completed using reference TRBV2 and TRBJ2-7, is EPEVTQTPSHQVTQMGQEVILRCVPISNHLYFYWYRQILGQKVEFLVSFYNNEISEKSEIFDDQFSVERPDGSNFTLKIRSTKLEDSAMYFCASSDLGRVHEQYFGPGTRLTVT.

V gene TRBV27 combines with J gene TRBJ2-2; TRBD1 agrees at 8 bases. Unmatched junction bases numbered 6, after V lost 5 bases and J lost 4 bases. Per the germline V gene, CDR1 is MNHEY and CDR2 is SMNVEV (reference sequence). The CDR3 contains 15 residues. CDR3: CASSPRQGRTGELFF. CDR3 sequence (DNA): TGTGCCAGCAGTCCCCGACAGGGGCGCACCGGGGAGCTGTTTTTT.

V is TRBV29-1 and J is TRBJ2-4; no reliable D call. The CDR3 has 14 amino acids. Germline V gene sequence: CDR1 SQVTM, CDR2 ANQGSEA. The germline V and J ends were trimmed by 0 bases and 9 bases, with 15 bases remaining between them. The CDR3 sequence: CSVEEAAVGGIQYF. CDR3 sequence (DNA): TGCAGCGTTGAAGAGGCGGCAGTTGGCGGCATTCAGTACTTC.

The V call is TRBV3-1 (or the pseudogene TRBV3-2), the J call TRBJ2-7; D may correspond to TRBD1 or TRBD2 (5 bases each). Germline CDR1 reads LGHDT; CDR2 reads YNNKEL (reference sequence). Trimming took 5 bases from V and 5 from J, leaving 10 bases between them. There are 12 residues in the CDR3. The CDR3, as DNA: TGTGCCAGCAGCTCCGGGACGAACGAGCAGTACTTC. Protein product: CASSSGTNEQYF.

The rearrangement joins TRBV5-1 to TRBJ1-4, with TRBD1 matching over 10 bases. CDR3 length: 14 residues. V dropped 2 bases and J dropped 7; count of bases not matched to a gene: 2. Germline assignment: CDR1 SGHRS and CDR2 YFSETQ. The CDR3 spells CASSFGQGGEKLFF. CDR3 DNA: TGCGCCAGCAGCTTCGGACAGGGGGGTGAAAAACTGTTTTTT.

The chain has TRBV21-1 and TRBJ2-7; TRBD1, the D gene given by the table, was not confirmed from the DNA. TRBV21-1 is a recognized pseudogene. The CDR3 runs 16 residues. The CDR3 region has the DNA TGTGCCAGCAGCATCCCCCCAGGGTATCCGGGCTACGAGCAGTACTTC. Protein product: CASSIPPGYPGYEQYF.

The rearrangement joins TRBV5-1 to TRBJ2-1, with unresolved D. V was cut by 0 bases and J by 7 bases, with 8 bases left in between. The germline V gene has CDR1 SGHRS and CDR2 YFSETQ. The CDR3 is made up of 13 amino acids. CDR3 region: CASSLEGGNEQFF. CDR3 DNA: TGCGCCAGCAGCTTGGAAGGTGGGAATGAGCAGTTCTTC. Using reference TRBV5-1 and TRBJ2-1 for the parts outside the CDR3, the full variable domain is KAGVTQTPRYLIKTRGQQVTLSCSPISGHRSVSWYQQTPGQGLQFLFEYFSETQRNKGNFPGRFSGRQFSNSRSEMNVSTLELGDSALYLCASSLEGGNEQFFGPGTRLTVL.